These T cell receptor beta chains were read from a single sample in a study of CD8 T cells in ankylosing spondylitis. TCRdb fed the 5' RACE reads into MiXCR, producing one record per CDR3 protein. The sample records hundreds of thousands of distinct CDR3 sequences, approximately 20% being singletons. The source material was blood, either unsorted or a sorted T cell fraction (not recorded which). These TCRs come from a male donor with ankylosing spondylitis or in good health (not recorded which). Both conserved end residues are part of each CDR3. The D gene is left open where the match is weak. Clone size is shown for a subset of rows, as once, few, many or a class of expanded clone.

CDR3 length: 16; D gene: TRBD2; V gene: TRBV12-3/TRBV12-4; clone size: few; J gene: TRBJ2-3; CDR3 DNA: TGTGCCAGCAGGAACCTAGCGGGGGGGCAGACAGATACGCAGTATTTT; CDR3 protein: CASRNLAGGQTDTQYF
CDR3 length: 13; D gene: -; V gene: TRBV12-3/TRBV12-4; clone size: -; J gene: TRBJ2-7; CDR3 DNA: TGTGCCAGCAATTTATTAGGTGGGCTCGAGCAGTACTTC; CDR3 protein: CASNLLGGLEQYF
CDR3 length: 15; D gene: -; V gene: TRBV6-5; clone size: -; J gene: TRBJ2-3; CDR3 DNA: TGTGCCAGCAGTTACTCGTTGGGCACATCAGATACGCAGTATTTT; CDR3 protein: CASSYSLGTSDTQYF
CDR3 length: 10; D gene: -; V gene: TRBV29-1; clone size: -; J gene: TRBJ1-4; CDR3 DNA: TGCAGCGTTGTCACGGACGAACTGTTTTTT; CDR3 protein: CSVVTDELFF
CDR3 length: 13; D gene: TRBD2; V gene: TRBV30; clone size: -; J gene: TRBJ2-3; CDR3 DNA: TGTGCCTGTGAGCTAGCGGGGGGGGATACGCAGTATTTT; CDR3 protein: CACELAGGDTQYF
CDR3 length: 17; D gene: TRBD2; V gene: TRBV6-2/TRBV6-3; clone size: -; J gene: TRBJ2-7; CDR3 DNA: TGTGCCAGCAGTTCTCGGAAAACTAGCGGGGGGACCTACGAGCAGTACTTC; CDR3 protein: CASSSRKTSGGTYEQYF
CDR3 length: 12; D gene: -; V gene: TRBV29-1; clone size: -; J gene: TRBJ2-7; CDR3 DNA: TGCAGCGTCGAAACAGGGTTCCACGAGCAGTACTTC; CDR3 protein: CSVETGFHEQYF
CDR3 length: 15; D gene: -; V gene: TRBV15; clone size: -; J gene: TRBJ2-7; CDR3 DNA: TGTGCCACCAGCAGAGGTGGCGGAAAAGCCTACGAGCAGTACTTC; CDR3 protein: CATSRGGGKAYEQYF
CDR3 length: 12; D gene: TRBD1; V gene: TRBV7-9; clone size: many; J gene: TRBJ2-7; CDR3 DNA: TGTGCCAGCAGTTCCAGGGGGTACGAGCAGTACTTC; CDR3 protein: CASSSRGYEQYF
CDR3 length: 16; D gene: TRBD2; V gene: TRBV12-3/TRBV12-4; clone size: once; J gene: TRBJ2-1; CDR3 DNA: TGTGCCAGCAGTCCCTCCCGGGCTAGCGGATTGGATGAGCAGTTCTTC; CDR3 protein: CASSPSRASGLDEQFF
CDR3 length: 13; D gene: -; V gene: TRBV10-2; clone size: -; J gene: TRBJ2-7; CDR3 DNA: TGCGCCAGCAGTGAGTCCAGGTATGACGAGCAGTACTTC; CDR3 protein: CASSESRYDEQYF
CDR3 length: 12; D gene: -; V gene: TRBV29-1; clone size: -; J gene: TRBJ1-2; CDR3 DNA: TGCAGCGTTGAGGCAGACGACTATGGCTACACCTTC; CDR3 protein: CSVEADDYGYTF
CDR3 length: 12; D gene: -; V gene: TRBV7-9; clone size: few; J gene: TRBJ2-5; CDR3 DNA: TGTGCCAGCAGCTCCTGGCAAGAGACCCAGTACTTC; CDR3 protein: CASSSWQETQYF
CDR3 length: 16; D gene: TRBD1; V gene: TRBV7-9; clone size: -; J gene: TRBJ2-7; CDR3 DNA: TGTGCCAGCAGCTTAGGGAGTACGGGACAGGGCTACGAGCAGTACTTC; CDR3 protein: CASSLGSTGQGYEQYF
CDR3 length: 16; D gene: -; V gene: TRBV15; clone size: -; J gene: TRBJ2-1; CDR3 DNA: TGTGCCACCAGCAGAGATCTTGGGGAGTCCTACAATGAGCAGTTCTTC; CDR3 protein: CATSRDLGESYNEQFF
CDR3 length: 16; D gene: TRBD1; V gene: TRBV12-3/TRBV12-4; clone size: -; J gene: TRBJ2-7; CDR3 DNA: TGTGCCAGAAGTTTAAAAATGGGGGACAGGGACTACGAGCAGTACTTC; CDR3 protein: CARSLKMGDRDYEQYF
CDR3 length: 15; D gene: -; V gene: TRBV25-1; clone size: -; J gene: TRBJ2-2; CDR3 DNA: TGTGCCAGCAGTGAATTGGGGTCGAACACCGGGGAGCTGTTTTTT; CDR3 protein: CASSELGSNTGELFF
CDR3 length: 14; D gene: -; V gene: TRBV3-1; clone size: -; J gene: TRBJ1-2; CDR3 DNA: TGTGCCAGCCGGACTCAGGGCGCGGGGGATGGCTACACCTTC; CDR3 protein: CASRTQGAGDGYTF
CDR3 length: 13; D gene: -; V gene: TRBV28; clone size: few; J gene: TRBJ1-2; CDR3 DNA: TGTGCCAGCAGTTTAGGAGAACCCTATGGCTACACCTTC; CDR3 protein: CASSLGEPYGYTF
CDR3 length: 13; D gene: -; V gene: TRBV6-1; clone size: -; J gene: TRBJ2-2; CDR3 DNA: TGTGCCAGCAGTAAGACTCTTCAATGGGAGCTGTTTTTT; CDR3 protein: CASSKTLQWELFF
CDR3 length: 13; D gene: -; V gene: TRBV27; clone size: -; J gene: TRBJ1-1; CDR3 DNA: TGTGCCACATTCGACAGTGTAGACACTGAAGCTTTCTTT; CDR3 protein: CATFDSVDTEAFF
CDR3 length: 15; D gene: TRBD1; V gene: TRBV10-3; clone size: few; J gene: TRBJ2-7; CDR3 DNA: TGTGCCATCACCAGGACAGGGGACAGCTCCTACGAGCAGTACTTC; CDR3 protein: CAITRTGDSSYEQYF
CDR3 length: 13; D gene: -; V gene: TRBV4-2; clone size: few; J gene: TRBJ2-1; CDR3 DNA: TGTGCCAGCAGCCAACTAGTAGACAATGAGCAGTTCTTC; CDR3 protein: CASSQLVDNEQFF
CDR3 length: 15; D gene: -; V gene: TRBV9; clone size: -; J gene: TRBJ2-7; CDR3 DNA: TGTGCCAGCAGCGCCGCGGCGGGTCCTTTCTACGAGCAGTACTTC; CDR3 protein: CASSAAAGPFYEQYF
CDR3 length: 12; D gene: -; V gene: TRBV12-3/TRBV12-4; clone size: few; J gene: TRBJ2-1; CDR3 DNA: TGTGCCAGCAGTTTTGGGGGTTATGAGCAGTTCTTC; CDR3 protein: CASSFGGYEQFF
CDR3 length: 19; D gene: -; V gene: TRBV12-3/TRBV12-4; clone size: -; J gene: TRBJ2-3; CDR3 DNA: TGTACCAGCAGTTTTCTAGAGCTCCAGACCTCTTTGGGCACAGATACGCAGTATTTT; CDR3 protein: CTSSFLELQTSLGTDTQYF
CDR3 length: 14; D gene: -; V gene: TRBV12-3/TRBV12-4; clone size: many; J gene: TRBJ2-5; CDR3 DNA: TGTGCCAGCAGTTTACCCTCAAACTGGGAGACCCAGTACTTC; CDR3 protein: CASSLPSNWETQYF
CDR3 length: 13; D gene: TRBD1; V gene: TRBV28; clone size: -; J gene: TRBJ2-7; CDR3 DNA: TGTGCCAGCGGACCGGGACAGGCCTACGAGCAGTACTTC; CDR3 protein: CASGPGQAYEQYF
CDR3 length: 15; D gene: -; V gene: TRBV6-5; clone size: -; J gene: TRBJ2-2; CDR3 DNA: TGTGCCAGCAGTTATCCCCTAGCTGGGACCGGGGAGCTGTTTTTT; CDR3 protein: CASSYPLAGTGELFF
CDR3 length: 16; D gene: TRBD1; V gene: TRBV7-9; clone size: -; J gene: TRBJ2-3; CDR3 DNA: TGTGCCAGCAGTCTTCCCCGGGACAGATACACAGATACGCAGTATTTT; CDR3 protein: CASSLPRDRYTDTQYF
CDR3 length: 14; D gene: -; V gene: TRBV7-6; clone size: -; J gene: TRBJ2-5; CDR3 DNA: TGTGCCAGCAGCTCTTACGAGGGATGGGAGACCCAGTACTTC; CDR3 protein: CASSSYEGWETQYF
CDR3 length: 13; D gene: -; V gene: TRBV4-1; clone size: few; J gene: TRBJ2-5; CDR3 DNA: TGCGCCAGCGGGCAGTGGGTCCAAGAGACCCAGTACTTC; CDR3 protein: CASGQWVQETQYF
CDR3 length: 13; D gene: -; V gene: TRBV2; clone size: -; J gene: TRBJ2-5; CDR3 DNA: TGTGCCAGCAGGGGAGACTACCAAGAGACCCAGTACTTC; CDR3 protein: CASRGDYQETQYF
CDR3 length: 18; D gene: TRBD2; V gene: TRBV4-2; clone size: -; J gene: TRBJ2-3; CDR3 DNA: TGTGCCAGCAGCCAAGATTCCCTCAGCGGGGACGGCACAGATACGCAGTATTTT; CDR3 protein: CASSQDSLSGDGTDTQYF
CDR3 length: 15; D gene: TRBD1; V gene: TRBV28; clone size: -; J gene: TRBJ2-7; CDR3 DNA: TGTGCCAACAGTTGGCCGGGACAGGGGGCTTACGAGCAGTACTTC; CDR3 protein: CANSWPGQGAYEQYF
CDR3 length: 12; D gene: TRBD2; V gene: TRBV12-3/TRBV12-4; clone size: -; J gene: TRBJ2-5; CDR3 DNA: TGTGCCTCCGGGGGGGCCGAGGAGACCCAGTACTTC; CDR3 protein: CASGGAEETQYF
CDR3 length: 15; D gene: TRBD1; V gene: TRBV7-2; clone size: few; J gene: TRBJ2-7; CDR3 DNA: TGTGCCAGCAGCTTGTCGGGGACAGGATCCTACGAGCAGTACTTC; CDR3 protein: CASSLSGTGSYEQYF
CDR3 length: 14; D gene: -; V gene: TRBV4-1; clone size: -; J gene: TRBJ2-1; CDR3 DNA: TGCGCCAGCAGCCAAGTTGGGGCCTCCAATGAGCAGTTCTTC; CDR3 protein: CASSQVGASNEQFF
CDR3 length: 11; D gene: -; V gene: TRBV5-5; clone size: once; J gene: TRBJ1-2; CDR3 DNA: TGTGCCAGCAGCTTCCCCTATGGCTACACCTTC; CDR3 protein: CASSFPYGYTF
CDR3 length: 15; D gene: -; V gene: TRBV27; clone size: few; J gene: TRBJ1-6; CDR3 DNA: TGTGCCAGCAGTTTAGGGACGTCGCCTTTTTCACCCCTCCACTTT; CDR3 protein: CASSLGTSPFSPLHF
CDR3 length: 14; D gene: -; V gene: TRBV20-1; clone size: once; J gene: TRBJ2-5; CDR3 DNA: TGCAGTGCTAGGGAGGGATTCAGCCTAGGGACCCAGTACTTC; CDR3 protein: CSAREGFSLGTQYF
CDR3 length: 14; D gene: TRBD1; V gene: TRBV4-1; clone size: -; J gene: TRBJ2-5; CDR3 DNA: TGCGCCAGCAGCCAAAGACAGGGCGAAGAGACCCAGTACTTC; CDR3 protein: CASSQRQGEETQYF